This T cell receptor (beta chain) appears in the sequencing data of a study of blood T cell repertoires in COVID-19 (dated by TCRdb to 2020 to 2021). Background for the entire study: The collaborator samples originated in the United States, Italy and Spain and spanned the acute and convalescent phases of COVID-19. Deeply sampled blood TCRbeta repertoires from subjects exposed to, actively infected with, or recovered from COVID-19 were included in the dataset. Nearly every sample came with metadata listing a de-identified subject ID, COVID-19 status, age in years and sex. Samples came from the ongoing ImmuneRACE study (first 160 participants) plus 1,254 subjects from 6 global collaborators. A freely available public database, intended as a resource for researchers studying the immune response to SARS-CoV-2, is where the repertoires were released. The prospective study material was composed of cDNA or gDNA derived from T cells, B-cell-depleted T cells, or PBMCs. Where HLA class I and class II types were available, the types were taken from metadata supplied by the sample provider, not from assay-based typing.

In Seattle, one collaborating source enrolled patients while the infection was active and tracked those patients longitudinally over the course of disease. Collaborating institutions collected whole blood in K2EDTA tubes following their own protocols. For TCRbeta analysis, collaborators shipped samples as frozen whole blood, isolated PBMCs, or DNA extracted from either of those sample types. The germline V gene yields SGDLS for CDR1 and YYNGEE for CDR2. The CDR3 has 14 amino acids, counting the end cysteine and phenylalanine. Only the CDR3 portion is preserved as DNA: 42 bases, with reading frame beginning at the first base. V was cut back by 0 bases and J by 3 bases, leaving a gap of 10 bases between them. As concerns this clone: There is no known antigen for this receptor. No clone much larger than this one lies a single base away; base qualities are absent.

TCRbeta CDR3 regions were amplified from genomic DNA by means of the immunoSEQ Assay, a bias-controlled multiplex PCR. Concerning the study's data processing: The number of nucleated cells in each sample was estimated by amplification of reference gene primers within the assay. To quantify the absolute abundance of each unique TCRbeta CDR3 rearrangement, sequence reads were collapsed and filtered. For each sample, productive Simpson clonality was calculated by taking the square root of Simpson's diversity index across productive rearrangements. The table was pulled from immuneACCESS by TCRdb, which kept in-frame rearrangements only. Such tables lose some clones; where checked, under half of the loss comes from unresolved V genes, and the rest has no known cause. That table furnishes V, J and clone size, whereas the DNA furnished D and trimming. Counted in this sample were over 150,000 clones; roughly 89% of them appeared once. Together, the top ten hold around 13% of the sample.

What the authors observed across the whole study: How much clinical and demographic metadata was included differed by source and by participant, and the metadata was provided uncurated.

The chain uses TRBV9 and TRBJ2-7; TRBD2 is a weak D gene call, 5 bases matching. Sequenced sample: peripheral blood. The receptor was isolated from a woman in her seventies with COVID-19, enrolled during active disease. CDR3 sequence: CASSVVRRHYEQYF. The DNA is TGTGCCAGCAGCGTAGTCCGGAGGCACTACGAGCAGTACTTC.